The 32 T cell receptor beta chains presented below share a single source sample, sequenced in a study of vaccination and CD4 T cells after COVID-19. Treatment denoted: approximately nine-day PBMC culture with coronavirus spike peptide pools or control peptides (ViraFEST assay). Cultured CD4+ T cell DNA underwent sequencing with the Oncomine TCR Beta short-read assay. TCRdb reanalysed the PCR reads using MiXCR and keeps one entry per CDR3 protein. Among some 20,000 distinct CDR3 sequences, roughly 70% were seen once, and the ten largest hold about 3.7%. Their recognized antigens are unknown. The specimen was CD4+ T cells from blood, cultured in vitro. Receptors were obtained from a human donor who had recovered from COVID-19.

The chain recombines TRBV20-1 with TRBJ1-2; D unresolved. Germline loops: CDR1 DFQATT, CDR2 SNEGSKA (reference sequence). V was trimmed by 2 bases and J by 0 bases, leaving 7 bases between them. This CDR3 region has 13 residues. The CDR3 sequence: CSARLSTNYGYTF. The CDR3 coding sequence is TGCAGTGCTAGACTTAGTACTAACTATGGCTACACCTTC.

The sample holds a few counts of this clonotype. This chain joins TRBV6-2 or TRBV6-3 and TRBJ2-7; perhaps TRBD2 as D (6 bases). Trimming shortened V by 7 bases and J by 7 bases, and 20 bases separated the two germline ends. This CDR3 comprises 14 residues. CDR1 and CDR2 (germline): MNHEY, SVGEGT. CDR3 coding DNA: TGTGCCAGCACCCCTGGCGGGGCGTCGAGTGAGCAGTACTTC. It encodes CASTPGGASSEQYF.

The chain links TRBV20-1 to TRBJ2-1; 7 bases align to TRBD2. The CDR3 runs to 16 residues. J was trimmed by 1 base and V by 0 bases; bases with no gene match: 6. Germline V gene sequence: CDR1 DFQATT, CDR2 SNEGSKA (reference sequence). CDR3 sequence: CSARDRRGRSYNEQFF. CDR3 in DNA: TGCAGTGCTAGAGATCGCCGCGGGAGATCCTACAATGAGCAGTTCTTC.

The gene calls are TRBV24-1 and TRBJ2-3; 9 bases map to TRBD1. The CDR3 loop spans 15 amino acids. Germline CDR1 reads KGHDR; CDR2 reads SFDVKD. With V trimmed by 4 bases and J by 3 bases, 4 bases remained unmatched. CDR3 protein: CATSDGGQGTDTQYF. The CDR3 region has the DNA TGTGCCACCAGTGACGGGGGACAGGGAACAGATACGCAGTATTTT.

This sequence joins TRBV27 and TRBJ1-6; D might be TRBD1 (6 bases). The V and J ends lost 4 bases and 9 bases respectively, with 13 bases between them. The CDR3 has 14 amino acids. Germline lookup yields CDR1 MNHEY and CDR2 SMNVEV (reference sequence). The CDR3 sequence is CASSYRQASSPLHF. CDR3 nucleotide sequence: TGTGCCAGCAGTTATAGACAGGCTAGTTCACCCCTCCACTTT.

The CDR3 nucleotides are TGTGCCAGCAGCTTAAGGGCCGGGAGTTATTACAATGAGCAGTTCTTC. Its protein is CASSLRAGSYYNEQFF. The V and J genes are TRBV7-3 and TRBJ2-1, with a tentative D call TRBD2 (6 bases). Trimming stripped 1 base from V and 4 bases from J, with 14 bases between. Germline V gene data show CDR1 as SGHTA and CDR2 as FQGTGA. The CDR3 is 16 amino acids.

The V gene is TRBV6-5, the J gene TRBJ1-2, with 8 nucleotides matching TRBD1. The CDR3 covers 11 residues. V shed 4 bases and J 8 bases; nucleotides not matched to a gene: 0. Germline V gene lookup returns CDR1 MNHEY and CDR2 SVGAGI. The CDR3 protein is CASSSGGGYTF. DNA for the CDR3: TGTGCCAGCAGTTCAGGGGGCGGCTACACCTTC.

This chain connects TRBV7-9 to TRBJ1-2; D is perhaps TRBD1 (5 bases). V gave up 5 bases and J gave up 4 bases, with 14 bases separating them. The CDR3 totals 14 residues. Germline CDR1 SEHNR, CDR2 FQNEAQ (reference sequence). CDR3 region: CASSPGAWTYGYTF. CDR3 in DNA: TGTGCCAGCAGCCCCGGGGCGTGGACCTATGGCTACACCTTC.

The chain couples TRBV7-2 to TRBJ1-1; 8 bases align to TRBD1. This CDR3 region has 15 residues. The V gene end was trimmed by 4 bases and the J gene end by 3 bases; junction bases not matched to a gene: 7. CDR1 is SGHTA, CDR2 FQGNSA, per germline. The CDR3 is CASSSQGAGYTEAFF. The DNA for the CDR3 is TGTGCCAGCAGCTCCCAGGGGGCAGGGTACACTGAAGCTTTCTTT.

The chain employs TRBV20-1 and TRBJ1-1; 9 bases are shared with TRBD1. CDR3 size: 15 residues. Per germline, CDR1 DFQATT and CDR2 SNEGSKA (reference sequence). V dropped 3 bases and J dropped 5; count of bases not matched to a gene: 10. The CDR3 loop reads CSASPQGASRTEAFF. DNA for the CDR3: TGCAGTGCTAGCCCACAGGGGGCGTCGCGGACTGAAGCTTTCTTT.

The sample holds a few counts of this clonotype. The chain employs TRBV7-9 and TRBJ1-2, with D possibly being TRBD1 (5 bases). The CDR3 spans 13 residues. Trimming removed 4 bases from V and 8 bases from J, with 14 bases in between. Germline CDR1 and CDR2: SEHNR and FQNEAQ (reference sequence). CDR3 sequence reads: CASSSLGGKGYTF. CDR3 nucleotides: TGTGCCAGCAGCTCACTCGGGGGAAAGGGCTACACCTTC.

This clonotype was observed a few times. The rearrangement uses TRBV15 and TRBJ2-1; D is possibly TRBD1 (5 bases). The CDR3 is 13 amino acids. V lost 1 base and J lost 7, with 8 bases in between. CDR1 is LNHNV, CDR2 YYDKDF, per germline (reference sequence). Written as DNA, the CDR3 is TGTGCCACCAGCAGAGTGGACAAGAATGAGCAGTTCTTC. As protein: CATSRVDKNEQFF.

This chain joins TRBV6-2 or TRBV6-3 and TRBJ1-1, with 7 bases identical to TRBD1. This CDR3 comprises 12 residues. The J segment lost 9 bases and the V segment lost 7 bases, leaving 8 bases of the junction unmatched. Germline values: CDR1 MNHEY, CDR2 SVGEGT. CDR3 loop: CASNQLQGQAFF. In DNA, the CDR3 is TGTGCCAGCAACCAATTACAGGGGCAAGCTTTCTTT.

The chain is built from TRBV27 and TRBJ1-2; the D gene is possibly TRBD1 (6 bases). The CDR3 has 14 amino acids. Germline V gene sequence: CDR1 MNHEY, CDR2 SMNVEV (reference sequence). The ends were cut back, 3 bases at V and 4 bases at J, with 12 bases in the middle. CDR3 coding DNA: TGTGCCAGCAGTTTCACCGGGGGCCGCTATGGCTACACCTTC. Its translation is CASSFTGGRYGYTF.

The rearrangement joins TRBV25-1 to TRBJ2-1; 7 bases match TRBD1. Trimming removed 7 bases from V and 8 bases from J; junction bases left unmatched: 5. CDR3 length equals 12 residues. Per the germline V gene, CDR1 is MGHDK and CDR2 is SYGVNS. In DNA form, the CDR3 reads TGTGCCAGCACTAGACAGGGCGATGAGCAGTTCTTC. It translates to CASTRQGDEQFF.

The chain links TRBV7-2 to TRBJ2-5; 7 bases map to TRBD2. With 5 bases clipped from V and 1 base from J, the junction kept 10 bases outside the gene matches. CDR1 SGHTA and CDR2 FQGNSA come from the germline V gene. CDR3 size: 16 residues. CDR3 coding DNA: TGTGCCAGCAGCCCCCGCAAGCGGGGACTCCAAGAGACCCAGTACTTC. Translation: CASSPRKRGLQETQYF.

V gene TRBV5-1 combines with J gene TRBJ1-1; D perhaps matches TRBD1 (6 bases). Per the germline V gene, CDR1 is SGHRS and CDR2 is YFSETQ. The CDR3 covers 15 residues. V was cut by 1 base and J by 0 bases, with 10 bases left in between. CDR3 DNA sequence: TGCGCCAGCAGCTTGAGGGGGGGCATGAACACTGAAGCTTTCTTT. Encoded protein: CASSLRGGMNTEAFF.

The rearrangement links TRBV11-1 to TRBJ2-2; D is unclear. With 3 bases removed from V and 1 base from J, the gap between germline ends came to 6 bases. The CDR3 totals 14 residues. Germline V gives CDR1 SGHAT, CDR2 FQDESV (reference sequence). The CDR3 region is CASSFDRNTGELFF. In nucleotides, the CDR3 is TGTGCCAGCAGCTTCGACCGGAACACCGGGGAGCTGTTTTTT.

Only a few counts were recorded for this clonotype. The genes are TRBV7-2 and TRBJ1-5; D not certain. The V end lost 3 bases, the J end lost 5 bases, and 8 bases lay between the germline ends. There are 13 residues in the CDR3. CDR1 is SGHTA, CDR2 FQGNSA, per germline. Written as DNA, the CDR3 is TGTGCCAGCAGCTTTACCCGGGATCAGCCCCAGCATTTT. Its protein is CASSFTRDQPQHF.

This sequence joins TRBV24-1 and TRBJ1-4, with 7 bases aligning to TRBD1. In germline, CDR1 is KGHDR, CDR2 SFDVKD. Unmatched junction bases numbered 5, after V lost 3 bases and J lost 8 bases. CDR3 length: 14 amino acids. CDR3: CATSDARDSEKLFF. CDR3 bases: TGTGCCACCAGTGATGCCCGGGACAGCGAAAAACTGTTTTTT.

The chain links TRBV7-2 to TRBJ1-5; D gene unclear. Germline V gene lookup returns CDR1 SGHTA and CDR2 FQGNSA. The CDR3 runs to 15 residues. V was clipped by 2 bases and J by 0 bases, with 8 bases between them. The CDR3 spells CASSLSQYSNQPQHF. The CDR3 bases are TGTGCCAGCAGCTTATCCCAGTATAGCAATCAGCCCCAGCATTTT.

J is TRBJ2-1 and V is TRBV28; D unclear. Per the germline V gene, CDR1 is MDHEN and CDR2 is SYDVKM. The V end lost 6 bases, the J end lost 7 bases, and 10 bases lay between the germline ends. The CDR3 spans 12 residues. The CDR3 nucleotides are TGTGCCAGCAGGACCCAAGTGAATGAGCAGTTCTTC. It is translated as CASRTQVNEQFF.

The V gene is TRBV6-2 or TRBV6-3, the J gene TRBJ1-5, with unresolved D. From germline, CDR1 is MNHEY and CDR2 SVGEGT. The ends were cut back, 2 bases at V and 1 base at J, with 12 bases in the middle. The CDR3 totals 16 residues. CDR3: CASSYRLRGSNQPQHF. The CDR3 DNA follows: TGTGCCAGCAGTTACAGACTTCGTGGGAGCAATCAGCCCCAGCATTTT.

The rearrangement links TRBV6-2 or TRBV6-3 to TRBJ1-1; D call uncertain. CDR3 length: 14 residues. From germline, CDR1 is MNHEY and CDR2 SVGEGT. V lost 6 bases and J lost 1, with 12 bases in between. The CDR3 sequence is CASSPGGRNTEAFF. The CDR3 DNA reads TGTGCCAGCAGCCCCGGTGGTAGGAACACTGAAGCTTTCTTT.

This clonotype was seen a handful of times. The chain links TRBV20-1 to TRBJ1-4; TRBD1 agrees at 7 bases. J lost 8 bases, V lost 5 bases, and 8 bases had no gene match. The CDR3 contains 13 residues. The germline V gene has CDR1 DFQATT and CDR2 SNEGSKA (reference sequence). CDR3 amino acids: CSAGQTGREKLFF. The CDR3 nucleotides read TGCAGTGCTGGCCAGACAGGGCGGGAAAAACTGTTTTTT.

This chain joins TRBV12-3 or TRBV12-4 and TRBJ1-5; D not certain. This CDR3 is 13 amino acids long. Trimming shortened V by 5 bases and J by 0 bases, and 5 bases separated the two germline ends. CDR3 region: CASSPGSNQPQHF. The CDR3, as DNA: TGTGCCAGCAGTCCAGGTAGCAATCAGCCCCAGCATTTT.

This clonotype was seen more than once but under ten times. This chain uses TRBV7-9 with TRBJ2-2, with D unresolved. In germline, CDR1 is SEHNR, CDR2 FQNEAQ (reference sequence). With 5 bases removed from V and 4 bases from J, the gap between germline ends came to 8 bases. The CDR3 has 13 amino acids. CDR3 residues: CASSRTSTGELFF. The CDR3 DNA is TGTGCCAGCAGCCGAACTTCCACCGGGGAGCTGTTTTTT.

The CDR3: CASQARNQETQYF. CDR3 nucleotide sequence: TGTGCCAGCCAAGCGCGGAACCAAGAGACCCAGTACTTC. The chain couples TRBV6-1 to TRBJ2-5; D not resolved. This CDR3 contains 13 residues. The germline V gene has CDR1 MNHNS and CDR2 SASEGT. V shed 8 bases and J shed 0 bases, with 10 bases lying between them.

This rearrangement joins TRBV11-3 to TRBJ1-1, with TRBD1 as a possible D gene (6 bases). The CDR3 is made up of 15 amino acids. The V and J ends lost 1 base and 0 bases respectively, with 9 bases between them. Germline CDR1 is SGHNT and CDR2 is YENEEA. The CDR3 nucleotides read TGTGCCAGCAGCTTAGTCAGGGGACTGAACACTGAAGCTTTCTTT. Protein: CASSLVRGLNTEAFF.

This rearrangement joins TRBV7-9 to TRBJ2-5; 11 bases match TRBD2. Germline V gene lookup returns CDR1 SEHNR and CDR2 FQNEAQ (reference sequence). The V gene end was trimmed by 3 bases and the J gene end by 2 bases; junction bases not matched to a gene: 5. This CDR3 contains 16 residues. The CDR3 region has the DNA TGTGCCAGCAGCTTCCTACGACTAGCGGGACAAGAGACCCAGTACTTC. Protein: CASSFLRLAGQETQYF.

CDR3 DNA: TGTGCCAGCAGCCAGGGAAGGGGCGCTAGCGGGTACCAAGAGACCCAGTACTTC. It is translated as CASSQGRGASGYQETQYF. The rearrangement joins TRBV4-2 to TRBJ2-5; 8 nucleotides match TRBD2. The J segment lost 0 bases and the V segment lost 3 bases, leaving 12 bases of the junction unmatched. CDR1 LGHNA and CDR2 YNFKEQ come from the germline V gene. This CDR3 has 18 amino acids.

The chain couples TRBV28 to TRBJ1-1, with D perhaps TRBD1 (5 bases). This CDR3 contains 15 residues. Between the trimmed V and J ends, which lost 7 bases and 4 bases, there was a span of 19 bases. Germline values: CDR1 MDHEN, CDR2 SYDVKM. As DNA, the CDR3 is TGTGCCAGCACCAGGGTAGAATTAGGCCTCACTGAAGCTTTCTTT. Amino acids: CASTRVELGLTEAFF.